Below, 4 T cell receptor beta chains from the same sample are listed, as sequenced in a study of blood T cell repertoires in COVID-19. Clones were sequenced by immunoSEQ multiplex PCR, and TCRdb holds only the in-frame ones, with some missing. The table has around 100,000 clones, roughly four fifths seen once. The sequencing input was peripheral blood. The receptors come from a man in his fifties or sixties with acute or convalescent COVID-19.

This clone has a handful of counts. The chain couples TRBV12-5 to TRBJ2-5; 7 nucleotides agree with TRBD2. CDR1 and CDR2 from the germline V gene are LGHNT and FRNRAP. The CDR3 loop spans 14 amino acids. The V gene end was trimmed by 7 bases and the J gene end by 5 bases; junction bases not matched to a gene: 10. Here the CDR3 DNA reads TGTGCTAGTGCCCCGGACGGGGGGTGGGAGACCCAGTACTTC. Its protein is CASAPDGGWETQYF.

J is TRBJ1-2 and V is TRBV19; D perhaps matches TRBD1 (5 bases). The CDR3 is 12 residues long. Germline CDR1 LNHDA, CDR2 SQIVND (reference sequence). V shed 9 bases and J shed 2 bases, with 10 bases lying between them. The CDR3 spells CASTTENYGYTF. DNA of the CDR3: TGTGCCAGCACGACAGAAAACTATGGCTACACCTTC.

This clone was seen just once. This chain uses TRBV7-9 with TRBJ2-7, with 13 bases that match TRBD2. The CDR3 covers 17 residues. Germline CDR1 and CDR2: SEHNR and FQNEAQ (reference sequence). The trim removed 2 bases at V and 2 bases at J, leaving 6 bases unmatched. In nucleotides, the CDR3 is TGTGCCAGCAGCTTATCCCCACTAGCGGGAGGGCCCTACGAGCAGTACTTC. Its protein product is CASSLSPLAGGPYEQYF. The full variable domain, in which reference TRBV7-9 and TRBJ2-7 provide the parts outside the CDR3, is DTGVSQNPRHKITKRGQNVTFRCDPISEHNRLYWYRQTLGQGPEFLTYFQNEAQLEKSRLLSDRFSAERPKGSFSTLEIQRTEQGDSAMYLCASSLSPLAGGPYEQYFGPGTRLTVT.

The chain joins TRBV6-5 to TRBJ1-3, with 11 bases matching TRBD1. The CDR3 sequence is 15 residues long. The ends lost 8 bases at V and 5 bases at J; junction bases unmatched: 8. Looked up from germline, CDR1 is MNHEY and CDR2 is SVGAGI. The CDR3 nucleotides are TGTGCCAGCGGCGAGGACAGGGGGCTTAGAAACACCATATATTTT. This gives the protein CASGEDRGLRNTIYF.